The 15 T cell receptor beta chains below all came from one sample that was sequenced in a study of blood T cell repertoires in COVID-19. Sequenced by immunoSEQ multiplex PCR; TCRdb stores in-frame clones only, minus some. Of approximately 170,000 clones detected, 70% to 90% appear once; the ten largest clones hold over 7%. Sequencing used peripheral blood. These receptor sequences come from a man in his fifties with active or convalescent COVID-19.

This rearrangement joins TRBV7-6 to TRBJ1-2, with D perhaps matching TRBD1 (5 bases). V lost 6 bases and J 8 bases, leaving 13 bases between the germline ends. Per germline, CDR1 SGHVS and CDR2 FNYEAQ. The CDR3 is 12 amino acids. This CDR3 is CASRNLGRGYTF. The CDR3 nucleotides read TGTGCCAGCAGGAACCTGGGGCGGGGCTACACCTTC.

J is TRBJ2-3 and V is TRBV5-4; perhaps TRBD2 as D (7 bases). The germline V gene has CDR1 SGHNT and CDR2 YYREEE (reference sequence). Trimming shortened V by 4 bases and J by 3 bases, and 18 bases separated the two germline ends. This CDR3 comprises 16 residues. CDR3 in DNA: TGTGCCAGCAGCCCCTCCCCGAGCGGGACAACAGATACGCAGTATTTT. The encoded protein is CASSPSPSGTTDTQYF.

This clone has just one count. V and J are TRBV5-1 and TRBJ1-1; TRBD1 agrees at 8 bases. The CDR3 length is 16 residues. J gave up 0 bases and V 4 bases, and 8 bases lay outside the gene matches. CDR1 and CDR2 (germline): SGHRS, YFSETQ. In nucleotides, the CDR3 is TGCGCCAGCAGCGTTGGCATGACAGGGGTGAACACTGAAGCTTTCTTT. Translation gives CASSVGMTGVNTEAFF.

This clone was counted a few times. The chain employs TRBV29-1 and TRBJ2-5, with D maybe TRBD2 (7 bases). The germline CDR1 and CDR2 sequences are SQVTM and ANQGSEA. There are 16 residues in the CDR3. The ends were cut back, 0 bases at V and 2 bases at J, with 16 bases in the middle. This CDR3 is CSVEDLGGQGQETQYF. The CDR3 nucleotides read TGCAGCGTTGAAGATCTCGGGGGGCAGGGGCAAGAGACCCAGTACTTC.

The rearrangement links TRBV12-5 to TRBJ1-1, with a possible D match to TRBD1 (6 bases). Germline CDR1 LGHNT, CDR2 FRNRAP. The V gene lost 2 bases and the J gene lost 3 bases, with 7 bases spanning the gap. There are 13 residues in the CDR3. CDR3 amino acids: CASGLKGDTEAFF. CDR3 sequence (DNA): TGTGCTAGTGGTTTGAAGGGGGACACTGAAGCTTTCTTT. Together with reference TRBV12-5 and TRBJ1-1, the CDR3 gives the full variable domain: DARVTQTPRHKVTEMGQEVTMRCQPILGHNTVFWYRQTMMQGLELLAYFRNRAPLDDSGMPKDRFSAEMPDATLATLKIQPSEPRDSAVYFCASGLKGDTEAFFGQGTRLTVV.

The DNA of the CDR3 is TGTGCCAGTAGCGGGAGGGCCCTCGGGAACACCGGGGAGCTGTTTTTT. It is translated as CASSGRALGNTGELFF. The V and J genes are TRBV19 and TRBJ2-2, with 8 positions matching TRBD2. The V gene end was trimmed by 6 bases and the J gene end by 1 base; junction bases not matched to a gene: 7. The CDR3 has 16 residues. The V gene's germline CDR1 is LNHDA and CDR2 SQIVND (reference sequence). Looking up the rest from reference TRBV19 and TRBJ2-2 gives the full variable domain: DGGITQSPKYLFRKEGQNVTLSCEQNLNHDAMYWYRQDPGQGLRLIYYSQIVNDFQKGDIAEGYSVSREKKESFPLTVTSAQKNPTAFYLCASSGRALGNTGELFFGEGSRLTVL.

The chain uses TRBV7-3 and TRBJ2-1; D may be TRBD2 (5 bases). The germline CDR1 and CDR2 sequences are SGHTA and FQGTGA. The germline V and J ends were trimmed by 5 bases and 1 base, with 12 bases remaining between them. The CDR3 extends over 15 amino acids. The DNA of the CDR3 is TGTGCCAGCAGCCCGAGCGGTACATCCTACAATGAGCAGTTCTTC. It yields the protein CASSPSGTSYNEQFF.

The rearrangement joins TRBV6-6 to TRBJ2-1; 9 bases agree with TRBD2. Germline lookup yields CDR1 MNHNY and CDR2 SVGAGI (reference sequence). This CDR3 has 16 residues. With 8 bases clipped from V and 6 bases from J, the junction kept 14 bases outside the gene matches. This CDR3 reads CASRPISGRRSNEQFF. In DNA form, the CDR3 reads TGTGCCAGCCGCCCTATTAGCGGGAGAAGAAGCAATGAGCAGTTCTTC.

This rearrangement joins TRBV5-1 to TRBJ2-2, with TRBD1 as a possible D gene (6 bases). CDR1 SGHRS and CDR2 YFSETQ come from the germline V gene. Trimming cost V 3 bases and J 7 bases, with 22 bases left between them. The CDR3 totals 17 residues. CDR3 loop: CASSSGDTRWDYGELFF. Here the CDR3 DNA reads TGCGCCAGCAGCTCAGGGGACACTCGATGGGATTACGGGGAGCTGTTTTTT.

The CDR3 is CASSPAAGGLYEQYF. CDR3 coding DNA: TGTGCCAGCAGCCCCGCTGCGGGAGGACTTTATGAGCAGTACTTC. J is TRBJ2-7 and V is TRBV7-3, with 8 positions matching TRBD2. The CDR3 spans 15 residues. J was trimmed by 7 bases and V by 5 bases; bases with no gene match: 13. CDR1 is SGHTA and CDR2 is FQGTGA in the germline V gene.

The J gene is TRBJ1-3, the V gene TRBV28; no definite D call. This CDR3 has 12 amino acids. Trimming left V 3 bases short and J 4 bases short, with 4 bases between. Looked up from germline, CDR1 is MDHEN and CDR2 is SYDVKM. CDR3 coding DNA: TGTGCCAGCAGTTTTATGGGAAACACCATATATTTT. This translates into CASSFMGNTIYF.

This clone was detected a few times. The chain carries TRBV19 and TRBJ2-1; 11 positions match TRBD2. From germline, CDR1 is LNHDA and CDR2 SQIVND (reference sequence). J was trimmed by 6 bases and V by 5 bases; bases with no gene match: 3. The CDR3 sequence is 14 residues long. The CDR3 DNA follows: TGTGCCAGTAGTGTGGGACTAGCGGTCAATGAGCAGTTCTTC. This encodes CASSVGLAVNEQFF. Using reference TRBV19 and TRBJ2-1 for the parts outside the CDR3, the full variable domain is DGGITQSPKYLFRKEGQNVTLSCEQNLNHDAMYWYRQDPGQGLRLIYYSQIVNDFQKGDIAEGYSVSREKKESFPLTVTSAQKNPTAFYLCASSVGLAVNEQFFGPGTRLTVL.

The chain has TRBV7-7 and TRBJ2-2; D is possibly TRBD2 (5 bases). Germline CDR1 reads SSHAT; CDR2 reads FNYEAQ (reference sequence). Trimming cost V 1 base and J 0 bases, with 9 bases left between them. This CDR3 contains 16 residues. CDR3 in DNA: TGTGCCAGCAGCTTAGGTCGGGATGCGAACACCGGGGAGCTGTTTTTT. It translates to CASSLGRDANTGELFF.

The chain uses TRBV27 and TRBJ1-2, with TRBD1 as a possible D gene (5 bases). Looked up from germline, CDR1 is MNHEY and CDR2 is SMNVEV (reference sequence). Trimming cost V 4 bases and J 2 bases, with 8 bases left between them. The CDR3 is made up of 13 amino acids. The CDR3 DNA is TGTGCCAGCAGTTCCAGGGTCAACTATGGCTACACCTTC. It codes for CASSSRVNYGYTF.

The chain carries TRBV5-5 and TRBJ1-2; 8 positions match TRBD1. Germline lookup yields CDR1 SGHKS and CDR2 YYEKEE (reference sequence). The J segment lost 5 bases and the V segment lost 0 bases, leaving 6 bases of the junction unmatched. The CDR3 extends over 15 amino acids. This CDR3 reads CASSLVTGGEYGYTF. For the CDR3, the DNA is TGTGCCAGCAGCTTGGTTACAGGGGGAGAGTATGGCTACACCTTC. Variable domain in full (rest from reference TRBV5-5 and TRBJ1-2): DAGVTQSPTHLIKTRGQQVTLRCSPISGHKSVSWYQQVLGQGPQFIFQYYEKEERGRGNFPDRFSARQFPNYSSELNVNALLLGDSALYLCASSLVTGGEYGYTFGSGTRLTVV.